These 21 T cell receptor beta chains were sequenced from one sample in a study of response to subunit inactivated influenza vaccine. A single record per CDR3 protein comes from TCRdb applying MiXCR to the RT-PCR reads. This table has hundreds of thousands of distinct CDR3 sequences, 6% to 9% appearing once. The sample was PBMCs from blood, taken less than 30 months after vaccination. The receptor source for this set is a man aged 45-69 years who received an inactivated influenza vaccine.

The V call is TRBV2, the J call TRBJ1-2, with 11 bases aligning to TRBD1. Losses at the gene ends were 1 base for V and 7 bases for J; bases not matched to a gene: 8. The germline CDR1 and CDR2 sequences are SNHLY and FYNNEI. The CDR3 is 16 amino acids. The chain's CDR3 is CASSEVLGQGARGYTF. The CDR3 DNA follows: TGTGCCAGCAGTGAAGTATTAGGACAGGGGGCCCGTGGCTACACCTTC. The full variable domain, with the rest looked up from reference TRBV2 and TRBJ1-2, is EPEVTQTPSHQVTQMGQEVILRCVPISNHLYFYWYRQILGQKVEFLVSFYNNEISEKSEIFDDQFSVERPDGSNFTLKIRSTKLEDSAMYFCASSEVLGQGARGYTFGSGTRLTVV.

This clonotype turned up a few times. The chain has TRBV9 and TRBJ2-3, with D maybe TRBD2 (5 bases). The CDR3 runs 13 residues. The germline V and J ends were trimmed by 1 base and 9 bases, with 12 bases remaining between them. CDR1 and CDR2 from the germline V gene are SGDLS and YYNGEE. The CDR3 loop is CASSVPLPGTQYF. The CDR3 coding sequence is TGTGCCAGCAGCGTACCCCTCCCGGGAACGCAGTATTTT.

Here the CDR3 reads CASSRPTSAASSYEQYF. The CDR3 DNA is TGTGCCAGCAGTCGTCCGACTAGCGCGGCCAGCTCCTACGAGCAGTACTTC. The chain carries TRBV6-2 or TRBV6-3 and TRBJ2-7, with TRBD2 matching 8 bases. Germline V gives CDR1 MNHEY, CDR2 SVGEGT. The CDR3 is 17 amino acids. Losses at the gene ends were 5 bases for V and 0 bases for J; bases not matched to a gene: 12.

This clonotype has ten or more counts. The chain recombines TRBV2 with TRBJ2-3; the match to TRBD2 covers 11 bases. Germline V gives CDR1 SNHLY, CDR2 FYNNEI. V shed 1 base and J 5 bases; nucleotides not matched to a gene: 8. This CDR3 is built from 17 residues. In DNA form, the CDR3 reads TGTGCCAGCAGTGAAGGGCTAGCGGGGGGAGGTATAGATACGCAGTATTTT. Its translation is CASSEGLAGGGIDTQYF.

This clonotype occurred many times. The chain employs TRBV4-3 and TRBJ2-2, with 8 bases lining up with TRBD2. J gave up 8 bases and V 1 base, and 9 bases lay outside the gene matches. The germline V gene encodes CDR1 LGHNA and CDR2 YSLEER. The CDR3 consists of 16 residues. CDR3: CASSQARGGPSGELFF. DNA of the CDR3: TGCGCCAGCAGCCAAGCTCGGGGGGGGCCGTCGGGGGAGCTGTTTTTT.

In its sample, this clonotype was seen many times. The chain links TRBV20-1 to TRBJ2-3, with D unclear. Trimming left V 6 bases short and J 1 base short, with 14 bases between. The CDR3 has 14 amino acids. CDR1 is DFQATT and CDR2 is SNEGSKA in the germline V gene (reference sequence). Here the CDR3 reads CSATPPLGTDTQYF. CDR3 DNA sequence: TGCAGTGCCACACCACCTCTAGGCACAGATACGCAGTATTTT.

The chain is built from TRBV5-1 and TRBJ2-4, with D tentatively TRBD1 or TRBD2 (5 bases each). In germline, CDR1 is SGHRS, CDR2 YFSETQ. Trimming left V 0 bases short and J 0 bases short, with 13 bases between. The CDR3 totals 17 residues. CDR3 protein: CASSLGGGPGAKNIQYF. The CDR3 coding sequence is TGCGCCAGCAGCTTGGGTGGGGGTCCGGGAGCCAAAAACATTCAGTACTTC.

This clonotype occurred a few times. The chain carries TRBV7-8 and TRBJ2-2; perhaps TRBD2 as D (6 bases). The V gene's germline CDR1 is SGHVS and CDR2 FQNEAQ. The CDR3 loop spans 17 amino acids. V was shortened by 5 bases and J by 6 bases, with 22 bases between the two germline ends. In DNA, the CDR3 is TGTGCCAGCAGCCCATCGGGACTTAGTGTGGCGGCCGGGGAGCTGTTTTTT. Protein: CASSPSGLSVAAGELFF.

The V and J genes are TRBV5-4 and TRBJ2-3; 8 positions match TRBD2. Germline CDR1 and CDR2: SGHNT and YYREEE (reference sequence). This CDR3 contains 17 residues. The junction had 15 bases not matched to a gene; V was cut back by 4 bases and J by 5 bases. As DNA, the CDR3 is TGTGCCAGCAGCAGCGCCGGGACTAGGGAGAAGCTAGATACGCAGTATTTT. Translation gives CASSSAGTREKLDTQYF.

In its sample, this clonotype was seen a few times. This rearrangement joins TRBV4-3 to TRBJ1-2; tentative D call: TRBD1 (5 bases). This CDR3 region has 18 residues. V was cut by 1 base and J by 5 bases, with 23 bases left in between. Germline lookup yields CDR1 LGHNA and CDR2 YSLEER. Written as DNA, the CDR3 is TGCGCCAGCAGCCAAGTTTTTGAGGGACGGCTCCTTCAGTATGGCTACACCTTC. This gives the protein CASSQVFEGRLLQYGYTF.

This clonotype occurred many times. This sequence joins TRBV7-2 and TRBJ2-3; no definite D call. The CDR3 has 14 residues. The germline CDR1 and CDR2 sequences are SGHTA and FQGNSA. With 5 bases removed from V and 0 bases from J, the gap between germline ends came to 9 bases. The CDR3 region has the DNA TGTGCCAGCAGCCCCGCGTCTAGCACAGATACGCAGTATTTT. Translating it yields CASSPASSTDTQYF.

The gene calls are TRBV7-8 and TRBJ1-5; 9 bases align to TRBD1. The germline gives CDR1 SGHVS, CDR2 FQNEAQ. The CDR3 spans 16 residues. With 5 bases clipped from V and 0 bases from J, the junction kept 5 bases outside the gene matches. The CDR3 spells CASSPGQGNSNQPQHF. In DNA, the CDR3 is TGTGCCAGCAGCCCGGGACAGGGAAATAGCAATCAGCCCCAGCATTTT.

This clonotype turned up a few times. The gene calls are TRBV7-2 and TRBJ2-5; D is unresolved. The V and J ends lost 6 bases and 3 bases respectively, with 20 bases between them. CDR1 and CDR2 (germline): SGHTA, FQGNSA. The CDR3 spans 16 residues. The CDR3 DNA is TGTGCCAGCAGTCCGCTGGTGGCCGCCCCAAAAGAGACCCAGTACTTC. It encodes CASSPLVAAPKETQYF.

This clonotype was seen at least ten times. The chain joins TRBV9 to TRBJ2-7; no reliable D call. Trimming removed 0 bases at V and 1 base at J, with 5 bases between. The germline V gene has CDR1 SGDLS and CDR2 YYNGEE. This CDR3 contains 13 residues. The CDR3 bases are TGTGCCAGCAGCGTAGGCCAGTCCTACGAGCAGTACTTC. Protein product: CASSVGQSYEQYF.

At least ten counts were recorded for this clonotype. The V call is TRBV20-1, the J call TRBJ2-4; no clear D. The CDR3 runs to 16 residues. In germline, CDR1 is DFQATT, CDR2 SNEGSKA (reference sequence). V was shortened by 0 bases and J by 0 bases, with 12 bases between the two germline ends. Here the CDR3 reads CSARDPAREAKNIQYF. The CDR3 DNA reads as TGCAGTGCTAGAGATCCGGCAAGGGAAGCCAAAAACATTCAGTACTTC.

CDR3 sequence: CASSFSLAGGPDYEQYF. CDR3 in DNA: TGTGCCAGCTCATTTAGCCTAGCGGGAGGCCCGGACTACGAGCAGTACTTC. V gene TRBV18 combines with J gene TRBJ2-7; 11 bases align to TRBD2. The germline CDR1 and CDR2 sequences are KGHSH and LQKENI. V was clipped by 5 bases and J by 3 bases; unmatched bases: 12. The CDR3 has 17 amino acids. The whole variable domain, remainder taken from reference TRBV18 and TRBJ2-7, is NAGVMQNPRHLVRRRGQEARLRCSPMKGHSHVYWYRQLPEEGLKFMVYLQKENIIDESGMPKERFSAEFPKEGPSILRIQQVVRGDSAAYFCASSFSLAGGPDYEQYFGPGTRLTVT.

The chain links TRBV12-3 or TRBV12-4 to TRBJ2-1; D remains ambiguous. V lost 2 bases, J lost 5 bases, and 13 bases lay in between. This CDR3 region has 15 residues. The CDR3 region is CASSLQWTQNNEQFF. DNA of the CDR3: TGTGCCAGCAGTTTACAGTGGACCCAGAACAATGAGCAGTTCTTC.

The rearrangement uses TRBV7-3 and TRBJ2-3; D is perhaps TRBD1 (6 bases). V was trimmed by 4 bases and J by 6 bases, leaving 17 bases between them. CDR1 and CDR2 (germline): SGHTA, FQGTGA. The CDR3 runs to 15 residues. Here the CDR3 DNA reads TGTGCCAGCAGCTCTACAGGGATTAGTTGGGATACGCAGTATTTT. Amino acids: CASSSTGISWDTQYF.

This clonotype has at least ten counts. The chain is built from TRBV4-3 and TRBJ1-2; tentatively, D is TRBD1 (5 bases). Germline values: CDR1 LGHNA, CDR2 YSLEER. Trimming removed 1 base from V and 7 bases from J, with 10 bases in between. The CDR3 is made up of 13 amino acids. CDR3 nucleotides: TGCGCCAGCAGCCAAGCTCCCGGGGGTGGCTACACCTTC. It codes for CASSQAPGGGYTF.

The DNA of the CDR3 is TGTGCCAGCAGCCAAGGGACTTTCGGGGACGAGGGCTACACCTTC. As protein: CASSQGTFGDEGYTF. The gene calls are TRBV4-2 and TRBJ1-2; TRBD1 is a possible D gene (5 bases). Germline loops: CDR1 LGHNA, CDR2 YNFKEQ. V was trimmed by 1 base and J by 8 bases, leaving 17 bases between them. This CDR3 comprises 15 residues.

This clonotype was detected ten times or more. The CDR3 loop is CSASVGSPNSPLHF. CDR3 in DNA: TGCAGTGCTAGCGTGGGGAGCCCTAATTCACCCCTCCACTTT. The chain links TRBV20-1 to TRBJ1-6, with D uncertain. The germline V gene has CDR1 DFQATT and CDR2 SNEGSKA (reference sequence). Trimming removed 3 bases from V and 6 bases from J, with 12 bases in between. This CDR3 contains 14 residues.